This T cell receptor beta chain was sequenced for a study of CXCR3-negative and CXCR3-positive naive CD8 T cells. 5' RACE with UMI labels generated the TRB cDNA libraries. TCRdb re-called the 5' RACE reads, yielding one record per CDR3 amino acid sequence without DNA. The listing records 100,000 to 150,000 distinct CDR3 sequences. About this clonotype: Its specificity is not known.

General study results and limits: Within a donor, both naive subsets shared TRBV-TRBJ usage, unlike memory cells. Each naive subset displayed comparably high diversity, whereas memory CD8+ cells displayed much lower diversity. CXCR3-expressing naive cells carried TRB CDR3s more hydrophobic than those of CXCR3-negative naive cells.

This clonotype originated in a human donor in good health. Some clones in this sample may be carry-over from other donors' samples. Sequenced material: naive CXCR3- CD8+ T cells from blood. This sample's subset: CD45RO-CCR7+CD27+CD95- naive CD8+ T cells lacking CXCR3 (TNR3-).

CDR3: CASSIQGNSYNEQFF. The rearrangement joins TRBV19 to TRBJ2-1; the TCRdb call, TRBD1, lacks DNA for checking. The CDR3 loop spans 15 amino acids. Germline loops: CDR1 LNHDA, CDR2 SQIVND (reference sequence). Filled out from reference TRBV19 and TRBJ2-1, the complete variable domain reads DGGITQSPKYLFRKEGQNVTLSCEQNLNHDAMYWYRQDPGQGLRLIYYSQIVNDFQKGDIAEGYSVSREKKESFPLTVTSAQKNPTAFYLCASSIQGNSYNEQFFGPGTRLTVL.